This TCR beta chain is drawn from a study of blood T cells in healthy people across ages. This clonotype was recorded a few times. Antigen: not known. The CDR3 has 14 amino acids. Deletions cut 0 bases from V and 4 bases from J, with 12 bases between. The germline CDR1 and CDR2 sequences are SQVTM and ANQGSEA. Study-wide findings and caveats: Compared with aged donors, long-lived donors showed fewer expanded clones, suggesting selection. With age, beta diversity per million T cells declined roughly linearly, significantly by roughly 40.

Then a second PCR, running about 6 to 12 cycles, was carried out with a sample-barcoded 5' primer and a J-beta primer mix. Tags on each cDNA molecule came from a template-switch adaptor with 12 random nucleotides. TCRdb reprocessed the 5' RACE reads via MiXCR and lists one record per CDR3 protein. The sample has over 1,500,000 distinct CDR3 sequences, about 39% seen once; the top ten hold roughly 24%. The chain couples TRBV29-1 to TRBJ1-2, with D perhaps matching TRBD1 (5 bases). The clonotype originates from a human donor in good health. The specimen was blood. The CDR3 sequence is CSVEDLQGPYGYTF. The CDR3 nucleotides are TGCAGCGTTGAAGATCTTCAGGGTCCCTATGGCTACACCTTC.